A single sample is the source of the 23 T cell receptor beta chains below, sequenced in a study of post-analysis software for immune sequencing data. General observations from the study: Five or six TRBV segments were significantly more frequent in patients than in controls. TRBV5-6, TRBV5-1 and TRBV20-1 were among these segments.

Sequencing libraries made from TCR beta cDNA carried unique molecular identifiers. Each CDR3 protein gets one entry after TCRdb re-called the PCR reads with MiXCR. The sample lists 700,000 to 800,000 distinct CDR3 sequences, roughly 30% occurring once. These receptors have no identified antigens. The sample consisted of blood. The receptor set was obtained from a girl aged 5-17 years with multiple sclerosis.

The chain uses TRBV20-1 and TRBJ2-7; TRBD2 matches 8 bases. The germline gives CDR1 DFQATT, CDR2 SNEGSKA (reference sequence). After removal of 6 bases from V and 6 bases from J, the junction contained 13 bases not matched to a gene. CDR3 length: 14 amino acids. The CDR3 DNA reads TGCAGTGCCCCCTCCGGGAGGGCCGGTGGCGAGCAGTACTTC. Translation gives CSAPSGRAGGEQYF.

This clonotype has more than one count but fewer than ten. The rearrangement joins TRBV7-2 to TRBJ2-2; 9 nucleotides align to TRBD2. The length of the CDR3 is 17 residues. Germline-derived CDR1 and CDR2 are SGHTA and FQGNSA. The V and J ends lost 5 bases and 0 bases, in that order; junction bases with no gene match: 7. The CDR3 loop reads CASSTTSGTTNTGELFF. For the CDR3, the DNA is TGTGCCAGCAGCACGACTAGCGGCACGACGAACACCGGGGAGCTGTTTTTT.

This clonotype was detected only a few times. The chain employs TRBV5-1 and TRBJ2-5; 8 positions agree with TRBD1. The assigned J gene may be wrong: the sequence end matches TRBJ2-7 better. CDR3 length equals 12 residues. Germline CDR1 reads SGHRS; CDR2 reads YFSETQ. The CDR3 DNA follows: TGCGCCAGCAGGCCAGGGGGCTCCGAGCAGTACTTC. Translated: CASRPGGSEQYF.

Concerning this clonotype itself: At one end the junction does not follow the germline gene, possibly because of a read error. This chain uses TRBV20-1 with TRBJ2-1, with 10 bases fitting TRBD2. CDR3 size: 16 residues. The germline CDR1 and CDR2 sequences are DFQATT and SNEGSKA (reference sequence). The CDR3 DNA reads TGCAGCGCTACCACTAGCGGGACCCTTTTTGTCAATGAGCAGTTCTTC. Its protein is CSATTSGTLFVNEQFF.

The CDR3 is CASSIPGAETQYF. The CDR3, as DNA: TGTGCCAGCTCAATTCCCGGGGCCGAGACCCAGTACTTC. This chain joins TRBV18 and TRBJ2-5; either TRBD1 or TRBD2 may supply D (5 bases each). The germline V gene encodes CDR1 KGHSH and CDR2 LQKENI. The CDR3 spans 13 residues. Trimming pared 5 bases from V and 5 bases from J, leaving 12 bases between. Complete variable domain (other parts from reference TRBV18 and TRBJ2-5): NAGVMQNPRHLVRRRGQEARLRCSPMKGHSHVYWYRQLPEEGLKFMVYLQKENIIDESGMPKERFSAEFPKEGPSILRIQQVVRGDSAAYFCASSIPGAETQYFGPGTRLLVL.

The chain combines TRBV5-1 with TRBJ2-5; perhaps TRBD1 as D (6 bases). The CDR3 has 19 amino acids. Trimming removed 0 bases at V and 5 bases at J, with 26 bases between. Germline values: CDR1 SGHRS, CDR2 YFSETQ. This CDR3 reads CASSLEIGSARGNFETQYF. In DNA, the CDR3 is TGCGCCAGCAGCTTGGAAATAGGCAGTGCCAGGGGCAACTTCGAGACCCAGTACTTC.

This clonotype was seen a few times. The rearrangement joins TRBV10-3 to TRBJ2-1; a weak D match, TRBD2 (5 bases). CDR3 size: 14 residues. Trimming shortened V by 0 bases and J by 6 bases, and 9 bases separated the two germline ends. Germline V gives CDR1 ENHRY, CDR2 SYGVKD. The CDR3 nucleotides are TGTGCCATCAGTGAGTCGAGGGATGGCAATGAGCAGTTCTTC. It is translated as CAISESRDGNEQFF.

CDR3 DNA sequence: TGCGCCAGCATGGCGGGGCTGGGGGAGACCCAGTACTTC. This encodes CASMAGLGETQYF. The chain carries TRBV5-1 and TRBJ2-5; possible D gene TRBD2, 6 bases. V was clipped by 6 bases and J by 5 bases, with 14 bases between them. Per germline, CDR1 SGHRS and CDR2 YFSETQ. The CDR3 length is 13 residues.

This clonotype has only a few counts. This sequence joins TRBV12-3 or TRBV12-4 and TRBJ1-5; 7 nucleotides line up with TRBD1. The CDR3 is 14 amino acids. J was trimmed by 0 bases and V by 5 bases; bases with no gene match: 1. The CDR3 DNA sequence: TGTGCCAGCAGTCGGGACAGTAGCAATCAGCCCCAGCATTTT. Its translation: CASSRDSSNQPQHF.

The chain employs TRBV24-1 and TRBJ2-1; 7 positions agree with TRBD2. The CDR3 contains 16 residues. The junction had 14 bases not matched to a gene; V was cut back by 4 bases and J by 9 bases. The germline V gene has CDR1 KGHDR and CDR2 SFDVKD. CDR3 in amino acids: CATSDEAGPTHSEQFF. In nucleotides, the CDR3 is TGTGCCACCAGTGACGAAGCGGGACCGACCCACAGTGAGCAGTTCTTC.

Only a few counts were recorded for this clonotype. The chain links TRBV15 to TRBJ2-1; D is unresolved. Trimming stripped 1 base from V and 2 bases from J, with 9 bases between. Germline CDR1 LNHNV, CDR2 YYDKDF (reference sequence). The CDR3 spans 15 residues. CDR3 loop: CATSRVDSTYNEQFF. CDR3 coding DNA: TGTGCCACCAGCAGAGTTGACTCTACCTACAATGAGCAGTTCTTC. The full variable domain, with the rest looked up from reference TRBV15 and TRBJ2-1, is DAMVIQNPRYQVTQFGKPVTLSCSQTLNHNVMYWYQQKSSQAPKLLFHYYDKDFNNEADTPDNFQSRRPNTSFCFLDIRSPGLGDTAMYLCATSRVDSTYNEQFFGPGTRLTVL.

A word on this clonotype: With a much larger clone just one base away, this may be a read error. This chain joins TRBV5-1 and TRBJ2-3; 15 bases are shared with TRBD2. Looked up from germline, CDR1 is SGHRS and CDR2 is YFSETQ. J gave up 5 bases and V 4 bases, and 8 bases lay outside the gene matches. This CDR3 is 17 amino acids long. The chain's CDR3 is CASSLTGTSGRRDTQYF. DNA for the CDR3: TGCGCCAGCAGCCTGACAGGGACTAGCGGGAGGAGAGATACGCAGTATTTT.

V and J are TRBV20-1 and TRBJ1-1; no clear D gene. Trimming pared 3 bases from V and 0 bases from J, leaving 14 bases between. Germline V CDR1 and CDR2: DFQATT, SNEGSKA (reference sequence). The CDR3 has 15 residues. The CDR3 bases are TGCAGTGCTAGTAGAGGCTCCAGGCTGAACACTGAAGCTTTCTTT. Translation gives CSASRGSRLNTEAFF.

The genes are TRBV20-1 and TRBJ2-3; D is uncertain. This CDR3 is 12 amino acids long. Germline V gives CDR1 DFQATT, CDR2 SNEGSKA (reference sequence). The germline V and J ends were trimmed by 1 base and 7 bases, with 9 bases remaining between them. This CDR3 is CSARASQYTQYF. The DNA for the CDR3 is TGCAGTGCTAGAGCCAGTCAGTATACGCAGTATTTT.

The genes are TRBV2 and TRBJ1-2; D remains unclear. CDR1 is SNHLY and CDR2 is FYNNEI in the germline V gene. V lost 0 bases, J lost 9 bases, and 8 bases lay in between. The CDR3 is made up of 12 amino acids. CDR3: CASSEAARSYTF. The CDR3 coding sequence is TGTGCCAGCAGTGAAGCGGCCAGGAGCTACACCTTC.

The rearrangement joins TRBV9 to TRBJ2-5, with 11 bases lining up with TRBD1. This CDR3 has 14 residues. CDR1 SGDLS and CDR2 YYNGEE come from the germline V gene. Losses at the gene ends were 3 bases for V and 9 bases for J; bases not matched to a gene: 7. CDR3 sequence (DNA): TGTGCCAGCAGCGGGACAGGGGGCAGGGAGGCCCAGTACTTC. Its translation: CASSGTGGREAQYF.

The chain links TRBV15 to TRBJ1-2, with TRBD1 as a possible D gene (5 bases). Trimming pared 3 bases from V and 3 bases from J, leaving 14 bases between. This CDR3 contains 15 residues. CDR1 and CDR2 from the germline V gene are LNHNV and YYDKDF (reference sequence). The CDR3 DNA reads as TGTGCCACCAGCAGTGGAGGGGTACGGGACTATGGCTACACCTTC. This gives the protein CATSSGGVRDYGYTF.

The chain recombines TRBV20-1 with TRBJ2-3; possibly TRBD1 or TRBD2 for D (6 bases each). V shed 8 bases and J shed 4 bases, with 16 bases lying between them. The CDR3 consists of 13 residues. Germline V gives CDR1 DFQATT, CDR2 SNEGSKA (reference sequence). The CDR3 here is CSWVVGGPDTQYF. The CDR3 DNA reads TGCAGTTGGGTTGTGGGGGGCCCAGATACGCAGTATTTT.

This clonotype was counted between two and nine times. This CDR3 reads CASSPGGRGGDIQYF. As DNA, the CDR3 is TGTGCCAGCAGCCCAGGTGGTCGGGGTGGAGACATTCAGTACTTC. V is TRBV9 and J is TRBJ2-4; TRBD2 might be the D (5 bases). CDR1 and CDR2 (germline): SGDLS, YYNGEE. This CDR3 comprises 15 residues. V shed 4 bases and J shed 8 bases, with 19 bases lying between them.

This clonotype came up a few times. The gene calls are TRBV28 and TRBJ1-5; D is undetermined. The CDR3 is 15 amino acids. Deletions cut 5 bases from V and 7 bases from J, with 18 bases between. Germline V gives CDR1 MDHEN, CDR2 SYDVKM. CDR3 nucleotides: TGTGCCAGCAGTCCCATGTCGGAGGTCCAACAGCCCCAGCATTTT. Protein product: CASSPMSEVQQPQHF.

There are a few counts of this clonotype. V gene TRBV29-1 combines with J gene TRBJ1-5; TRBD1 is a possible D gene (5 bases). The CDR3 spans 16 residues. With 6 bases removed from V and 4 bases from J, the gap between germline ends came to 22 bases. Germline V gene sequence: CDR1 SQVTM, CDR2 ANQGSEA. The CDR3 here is CSVLGVGAGRNQPQHF. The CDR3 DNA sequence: TGCAGCGTCCTAGGGGTTGGGGCCGGTAGGAATCAGCCCCAGCATTTT. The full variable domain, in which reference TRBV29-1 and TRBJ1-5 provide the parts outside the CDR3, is SAVISQKPSRDICQRGTSLTIQCQVDSQVTMMFWYRQQPGQSLTLIATANQGSEATYESGFVIDKFPISRPNLTFSTLTVSNMSPEDSSIYLCSVLGVGAGRNQPQHFGDGTRLSIL.

The CDR3 here is CATSDPGQLETQYF. CDR3 sequence (DNA): TGTGCCACCAGTGACCCGGGACAGTTGGAGACCCAGTACTTC. V gene TRBV24-1 combines with J gene TRBJ2-5; 7 bases fit TRBD1. The V gene end was trimmed by 4 bases and the J gene end by 5 bases; junction bases not matched to a gene: 6. The CDR3 totals 14 residues. Germline CDR1 reads KGHDR; CDR2 reads SFDVKD.

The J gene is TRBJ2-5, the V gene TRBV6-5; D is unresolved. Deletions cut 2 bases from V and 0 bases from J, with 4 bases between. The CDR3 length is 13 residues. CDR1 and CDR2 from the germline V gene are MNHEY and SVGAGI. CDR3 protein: CASSYEHQETQYF. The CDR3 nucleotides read TGTGCCAGCAGTTACGAACACCAAGAGACCCAGTACTTC.